This is a list of T cell receptor beta chains from one sample in a study of blood T cell repertoires in COVID-19. Method: immunoSEQ multiplex PCR; TCRdb's copy keeps in-frame clones and lacks some. The sample yields approximately 300,000 clones, about 90% seen once. The sample was peripheral blood. Receptors originate from a woman aged 40 to 49 with acute or convalescent COVID-19. CDR3s leave out the opening cysteine and the closing phenylalanine or tryptophan.

>TRBV7-8
ASSLGAIAGAEQF
>TRBV6-5
ASRGDISNQPQH
>TRBV28
ASSLVQGPEAF
>TRBV5-1
ASSFRGSPSNTEAF
>TRBV3-1/TRBV3-2
ASSQRGSYNEQF
>TRBV5-1
ASSPGQGSEAF
>TRBV7-8
ASSLYPGSSYNEQF
>TRBV5-1
ASSMGKPDYGYT
>TRBV18
ASSPPGTPNNSPLH
>TRBV7-3
ASSLSGNEQF
>TRBV18
ASSSGTGHGDTQY
>TRBV5-1
ASSLRTGETEAF
>TRBV24-1
ATMKKDSGQPQH
>TRBV21-1
ASSKAGQGGSNQPQH
>TRBV5-4
ASSFPRQAVSGANVLT
>TRBV29-1
SAEQGGGGTEAF
>TRBV7-8
AGGGGANTGELF
>TRBV20-1
SASTPNNADTQY
>TRBV19
ASSRTGFTDTQY
>TRBV6-5
ASSYQTRGGYT
>TRBV2
ASRGDRGTGELF
>TRBV5-4
ASSIAGGPVRTGELF
>TRBV18
ASSPQGTRGNTIY
>TRBV2
ASLRLAGGQEQF
>TRBV6-5
ASSYSITGGGYT
>TRBV27
ASSFGRDNTEAF
>TRBV6-6
ASSHPGLAGGQTDTQY
>TRBV6-1
ASSVLKGTGKGNQPQH
>TRBV2
ASRDGRGPNSPLH